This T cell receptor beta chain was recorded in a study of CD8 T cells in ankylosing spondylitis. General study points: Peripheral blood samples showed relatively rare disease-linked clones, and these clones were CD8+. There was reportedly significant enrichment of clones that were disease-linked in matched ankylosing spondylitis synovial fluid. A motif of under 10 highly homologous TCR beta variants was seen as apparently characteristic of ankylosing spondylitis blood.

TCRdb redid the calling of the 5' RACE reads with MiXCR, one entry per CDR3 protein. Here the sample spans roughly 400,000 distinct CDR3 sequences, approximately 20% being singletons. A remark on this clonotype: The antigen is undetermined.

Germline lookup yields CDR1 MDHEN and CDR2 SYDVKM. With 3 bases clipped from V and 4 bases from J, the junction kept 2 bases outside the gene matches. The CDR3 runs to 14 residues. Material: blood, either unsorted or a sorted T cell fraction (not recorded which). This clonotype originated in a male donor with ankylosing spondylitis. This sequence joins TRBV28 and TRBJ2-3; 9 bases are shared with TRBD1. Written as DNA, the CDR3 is TGTGCCAGCAGTTTCGACAGGGGGTCAGATACGCAGTATTTT. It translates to CASSFDRGSDTQYF.